This TCR beta chain was sequenced for a study of OX40 agonist ivuxolimab in advanced cancers. Study outcomes and limitations: The study found that CD8+ T cells averaged more expanded clones than CD4+.

V shed 4 bases and J shed 4 bases, with 8 bases lying between them. Germline V gene data show CDR1 as SEHNR and CDR2 as FQNEAQ (reference sequence). The CDR3 sequence is 13 residues long. Repertoires were generated with immunoSEQ multiplex PCR, while TCRdb's copy carries only in-frame clones and drops some. The sample shows more than 20,000 clones, roughly 91% of them seen only once. This clone has a handful of counts. Its specificity is not known. Here the sequenced sample was CD4+ or CD8+ T cells sorted from blood, taken in a trial of the OX40 agonist ivuxolimab. The chain recombines TRBV7-9 with TRBJ1-5, with unresolved D. The receptor was derived from an adult with an advanced solid tumor such as melanoma, head and neck, liver or kidney cancer. The CDR3 DNA reads TGTGCCAGCAGCTCCGCTTCTAATCAGCCCCAGCATTTT. It translates to CASSSASNQPQHF. Combining the CDR3 with reference TRBV7-9 and TRBJ1-5 gives the whole variable domain DTGVSQNPRHKITKRGQNVTFRCDPISEHNRLYWYRQTLGQGPEFLTYFQNEAQLEKSRLLSDRFSAERPKGSFSTLEIQRTEQGDSAMYLCASSSASNQPQHFGDGTRLSIL.